This T cell receptor beta chain appears in the sequencing data of a study of cytomegalovirus exposure and HLA in healthy donors. Study as a whole: Around 77 million unique TCRs from HLA-typed donors made up an early data release. General study results and limits: Highly shared variants forming one cluster were likely a sequencing artifact. Most sequenced TCRs were rare (though some public TCRs occurred in many donors).

A word on this clone: The antigen is not known.

Primers included in the PCR were 60 Vbeta and 13 Jbeta primers. The data were produced by immunoSEQ multiplex PCR, yet TCRdb's version contains in-frame clones alone and is incomplete. Of 150,000 to 200,000 clones in the sample, under 85% were seen once. Germline CDR1 DFQATT, CDR2 SNEGSKA (reference sequence). Trimming took 3 bases from V and 8 from J, leaving 10 bases between them. The CDR3 has 11 amino acids. The specimen sequenced was PBMCs. The chain links TRBV20-1 to TRBJ1-1; a possible D gene is TRBD1 (6 bases). This receptor was taken from a man between 45 and 60 years old in good health and CMV-seropositive. DNA of the CDR3: TGCAGTGCTAGCTTGGACAGAGAAGCTTTCTTT. Its protein is CSASLDREAFF.